The 15 T cell receptor beta chains presented below share a single source sample, sequenced in a study of naive and memory T cell subsets. An equimolar mix of two oligonucleotides served as the beta constant-region primer for TRBC1 and TRBC2. TCRdb re-derived calls from the UMI-ligation and nested PCR reads in MiXCR, one entry per CDR3 protein. Here the sample spans about 21,000 distinct CDR3 sequences, about 11% being singletons. Sequences were obtained from central memory CD8+ T cells from blood. The receptors here all came from a human donor in good health.

This clonotype occurred many times. The chain has TRBV24-1 and TRBJ2-1; TRBD2 aligns across 8 bases. Trimming cost V 3 bases and J 2 bases; bases outside gene matches: 8. From germline, CDR1 is KGHDR and CDR2 SFDVKD. This CDR3 has 17 amino acids. CDR3 coding DNA: TGTGCCACCAGTGATCGGGTCCGGCGGGGGGCCTACAATGAGCAGTTCTTC. Translation: CATSDRVRRGAYNEQFF.

This clonotype is judged medium-sized (0.01 to 0.1%). This rearrangement joins TRBV27 to TRBJ2-7; D may be TRBD2 (6 bases). Germline V gene sequence: CDR1 MNHEY, CDR2 SMNVEV (reference sequence). The CDR3 runs 15 residues. V dropped 4 bases and J dropped 5 bases, with 18 bases sitting between them. The CDR3 DNA is TGTGCCAGCAGTTCTGGGGGGTATACCCCCCACGAGCAGTACTTC. It translates to CASSSGGYTPHEQYF.

The sample holds many counts of this clonotype. CDR3 loop: CASSDSPGQDYTGELFF. The CDR3 DNA sequence: TGTGCCAGCAGTGACTCTCCGGGACAGGATTACACCGGGGAGCTGTTTTTT. The J gene is TRBJ2-2, the V gene TRBV27; 8 bases agree with TRBD1. J gave up 3 bases and V 5 bases, and 11 bases lay outside the gene matches. This CDR3 is built from 17 residues. From germline, CDR1 is MNHEY and CDR2 SMNVEV (reference sequence).

The V gene is TRBV7-6, the J gene TRBJ2-3, with TRBD2 matching over 11 bases. Trimming cost V 5 bases and J 4 bases; bases outside gene matches: 8. Germline V lookup: CDR1 SGHVS, CDR2 FNYEAQ. The CDR3 is 16 amino acids. CDR3 region: CASSMTSGAGPDTQYF. The CDR3 bases are TGTGCCAGCAGCATGACTAGCGGGGCGGGCCCAGATACGCAGTATTTT.

This clonotype was recorded many times. This sequence joins TRBV20-1 and TRBJ2-3; 11 bases map to TRBD2. The CDR3 runs to 17 residues. Germline trimming cut 4 bases from V and 0 bases from J; bases unmatched to any gene: 9. Germline V CDR1 and CDR2: DFQATT, SNEGSKA (reference sequence). The CDR3: CSAKTSGTLLSTDTQYF. The CDR3 DNA reads as TGCAGTGCTAAGACTAGCGGGACGCTTCTGAGCACAGATACGCAGTATTTT.

CDR3 amino acids: CATSEPTAGGGFDEQFF. The CDR3 nucleotides read TGTGCCACCAGTGAACCCACGGCCGGGGGGGGGTTCGATGAGCAGTTCTTC. The gene calls are TRBV24-1 and TRBJ2-1, with 8 positions matching TRBD2. The trim removed 4 bases at V and 8 bases at J, leaving 15 bases unmatched. The CDR3 totals 17 residues. CDR1 is KGHDR and CDR2 is SFDVKD in the germline V gene.

This clonotype was seen repeatedly, ten times or more. The V gene is TRBV28, the J gene TRBJ1-1, with 10 bases matching TRBD1. Germline V gene sequence: CDR1 MDHEN, CDR2 SYDVKM. The ends lost 4 bases at V and 4 bases at J; junction bases unmatched: 12. CDR3 length equals 17 residues. The CDR3 DNA reads TGTGCCAGCAGTTCCTCCGGGACAGGGGTCATTTTCACTGAAGCTTTCTTT. Its protein is CASSSSGTGVIFTEAFF. The variable domain in full, completed from reference TRBV28 and TRBJ1-1, reads DVKVTQSSRYLVKRTGEKVFLECVQDMDHENMFWYRQDPGLGLRLIYFSYDVKMKEKGDIPEGYSVSREKKERFSLILESASTNQTSMYLCASSSSGTGVIFTEAFFGQGTRLTVV.

This clonotype was seen only a few times. CDR3: CASSQVARTSESGTQYF. The CDR3 DNA reads TGCGCCAGCAGCCAAGTGGCCCGGACTAGCGAGTCGGGTACGCAGTATTTT. The chain recombines TRBV4-1 with TRBJ2-3; TRBD2 matches 9 bases. The CDR3 covers 17 residues. Trimming cost V 1 base and J 8 bases; bases outside gene matches: 13. Germline V lookup: CDR1 MGHRA, CDR2 YSYEKL.

This clonotype was recorded at least ten times. J is TRBJ1-6 and V is TRBV20-1; 8 nucleotides align to TRBD1. Trimming cost V 4 bases and J 2 bases; bases outside gene matches: 4. Germline CDR1 reads DFQATT; CDR2 reads SNEGSKA (reference sequence). This CDR3 region has 15 residues. In nucleotides, the CDR3 is TGCAGTGCTACGGACAGGGAACCCTATAATTCACCCCTCCACTTT. It is translated as CSATDREPYNSPLHF.

The gene calls are TRBV9 and TRBJ2-7, with TRBD1 matching over 8 bases. Trimming took 4 bases from V and 5 from J; bases not matched to a gene: 8. Per germline, CDR1 SGDLS and CDR2 YYNGEE. This CDR3 has 14 amino acids. The CDR3 DNA is TGTGCCAGCAGCTTTCGTCCGGGACAGGACGAGCAGTACTTC. Its translation: CASSFRPGQDEQYF.

A few counts support this clonotype. The chain is built from TRBV5-4 and TRBJ2-6; D gene ambiguous. Trimming removed 0 bases from V and 2 bases from J, with 12 bases in between. In germline, CDR1 is SGHNT, CDR2 YYREEE (reference sequence). The CDR3 covers 17 residues. The CDR3 DNA reads as TGTGCCAGCAGCTTGGGATCGTCTGAGACTGGGGCCAACGTCCTGACTTTC. Its protein product is CASSLGSSETGANVLTF.

The chain has TRBV5-6 and TRBJ2-6; D gene uncertain. CDR3 length: 15 residues. The ends were cut back, 2 bases at V and 0 bases at J, with 6 bases in the middle. The V gene's germline CDR1 is SGHDT and CDR2 YYEEEE. The chain's CDR3 is CASSFLGSGANVLTF. The CDR3 bases are TGTGCCAGCAGCTTCCTCGGCTCTGGGGCCAACGTCCTGACTTTC.

In its sample, this clonotype was seen a few times. The gene calls are TRBV15 and TRBJ2-3; 12 nucleotides align to TRBD1. With 3 bases clipped from V and 2 bases from J, the junction kept 3 bases outside the gene matches. The CDR3 consists of 16 residues. Germline V gene data show CDR1 as LNHNV and CDR2 as YYDKDF (reference sequence). CDR3 protein: CATSRGTGGVTDTQYF. The CDR3 nucleotides are TGTGCCACCAGCAGGGGGACAGGGGGCGTCACAGATACGCAGTATTTT.

The sample holds a few counts of this clonotype. The CDR3 DNA reads TGTGCCAGCAGCGTAGAAAGAAACACTGAAGCTTTCTTT. Protein product: CASSVERNTEAFF. V gene TRBV9 combines with J gene TRBJ1-1; D is unresolved. This CDR3 contains 13 residues. Germline loops: CDR1 SGDLS, CDR2 YYNGEE. The germline V and J ends were trimmed by 0 bases and 2 bases, with 5 bases remaining between them.

This clonotype was picked up a small number of times. V usage is TRBV7-9 and J usage is TRBJ2-1; 9 positions agree with TRBD1. The V gene end was trimmed by 5 bases and the J gene end by 9 bases; junction bases not matched to a gene: 11. There are 15 residues in the CDR3. Germline V gene lookup returns CDR1 SEHNR and CDR2 FQNEAQ (reference sequence). CDR3 nucleotides: TGTGCCAGCAGCACCACCGGGACAGGGTTGGCTGAGCAGTTCTTC. Amino acid sequence: CASSTTGTGLAEQFF.